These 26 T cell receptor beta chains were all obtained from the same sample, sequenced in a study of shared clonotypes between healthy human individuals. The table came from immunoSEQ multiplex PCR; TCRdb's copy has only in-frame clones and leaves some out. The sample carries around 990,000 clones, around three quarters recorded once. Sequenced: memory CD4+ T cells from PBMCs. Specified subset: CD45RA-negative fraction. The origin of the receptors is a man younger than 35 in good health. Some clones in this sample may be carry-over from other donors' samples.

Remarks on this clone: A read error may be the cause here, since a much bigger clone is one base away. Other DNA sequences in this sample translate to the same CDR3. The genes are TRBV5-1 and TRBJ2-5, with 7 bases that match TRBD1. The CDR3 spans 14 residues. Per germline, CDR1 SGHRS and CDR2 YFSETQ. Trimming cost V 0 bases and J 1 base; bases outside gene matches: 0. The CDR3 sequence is CASSLGQGQETQYF. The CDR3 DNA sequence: TGCGCCAGCAGCTTGGGACAGGGCCAAGAGACCCAGTACTTC.

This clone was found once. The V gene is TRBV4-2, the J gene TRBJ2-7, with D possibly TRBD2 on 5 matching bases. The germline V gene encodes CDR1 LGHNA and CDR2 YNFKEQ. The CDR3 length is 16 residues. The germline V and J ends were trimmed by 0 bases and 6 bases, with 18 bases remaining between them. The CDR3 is CASSQDYPPTAGEQYF. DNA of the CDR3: TGTGCCAGCAGCCAAGATTATCCCCCCACGGCGGGCGAGCAGTACTTC.

CDR3 DNA: TGCGCCAGCGGCTACGGGCTAGCGGGAGGGCCGGGAGCCGAGACCCAGTACTTC. Translation gives CASGYGLAGGPGAETQYF. J is TRBJ2-5 and V is TRBV5-1, with 12 bases fitting TRBD2. V was clipped by 7 bases and J by 5 bases; unmatched bases: 18. The CDR3 has 18 residues. Germline CDR1 SGHRS, CDR2 YFSETQ.

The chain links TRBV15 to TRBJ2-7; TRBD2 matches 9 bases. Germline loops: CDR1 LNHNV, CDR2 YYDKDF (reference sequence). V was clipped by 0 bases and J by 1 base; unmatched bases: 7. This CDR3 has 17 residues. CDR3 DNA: TGTGCCACCAGCAGAGATCTGGGGACTAGCCAGTCCTACGAGCAGTACTTC. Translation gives CATSRDLGTSQSYEQYF. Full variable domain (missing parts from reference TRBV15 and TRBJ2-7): DAMVIQNPRYQVTQFGKPVTLSCSQTLNHNVMYWYQQKSSQAPKLLFHYYDKDFNNEADTPDNFQSRRPNTSFCFLDIRSPGLGDTAMYLCATSRDLGTSQSYEQYFGPGTRLTVT.

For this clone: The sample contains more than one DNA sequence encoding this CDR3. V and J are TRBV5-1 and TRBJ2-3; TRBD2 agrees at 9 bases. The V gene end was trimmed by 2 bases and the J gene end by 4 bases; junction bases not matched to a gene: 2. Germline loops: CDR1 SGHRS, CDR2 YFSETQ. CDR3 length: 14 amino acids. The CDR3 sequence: CASSLLAGADTQYF. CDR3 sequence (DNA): TGCGCCAGCAGCTTACTAGCGGGCGCAGATACGCAGTATTTT.

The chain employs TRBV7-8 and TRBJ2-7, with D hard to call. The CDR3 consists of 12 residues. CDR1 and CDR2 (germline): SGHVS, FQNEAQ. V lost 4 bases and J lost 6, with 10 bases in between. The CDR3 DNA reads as TGTGCCAGCAGCTCCTCAGGCGGCGAGCAGTACTTC. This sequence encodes CASSSSGGEQYF.

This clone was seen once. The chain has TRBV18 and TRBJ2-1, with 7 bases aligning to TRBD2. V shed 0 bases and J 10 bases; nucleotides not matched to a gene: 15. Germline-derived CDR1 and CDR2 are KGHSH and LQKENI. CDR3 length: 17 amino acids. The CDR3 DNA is TGTGCCAGCTCACCACCGCGGGGGACTAATGTCAATGGGGAGCAGTTCTTC. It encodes CASSPPRGTNVNGEQFF.

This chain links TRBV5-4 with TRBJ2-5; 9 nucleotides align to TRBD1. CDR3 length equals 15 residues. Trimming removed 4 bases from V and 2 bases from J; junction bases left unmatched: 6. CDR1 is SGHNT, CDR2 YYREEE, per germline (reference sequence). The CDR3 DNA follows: TGTGCCAGCAGCCGGGGACAGGGACAGCAAGAGACCCAGTACTTC. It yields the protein CASSRGQGQQETQYF.

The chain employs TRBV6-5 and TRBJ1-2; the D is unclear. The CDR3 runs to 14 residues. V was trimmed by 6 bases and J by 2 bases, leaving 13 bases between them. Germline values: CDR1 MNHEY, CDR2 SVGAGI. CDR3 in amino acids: CASSEKKSNYGYTF. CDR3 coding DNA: TGTGCCAGCAGCGAGAAAAAGTCAAACTATGGCTACACCTTC.

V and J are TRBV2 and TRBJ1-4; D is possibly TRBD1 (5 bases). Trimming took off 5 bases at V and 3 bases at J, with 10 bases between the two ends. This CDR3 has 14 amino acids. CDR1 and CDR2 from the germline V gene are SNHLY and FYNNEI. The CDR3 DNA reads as TGTGCCAGCAGTCTCCAGGGAGCTAATGAAAAACTGTTTTTT. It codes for CASSLQGANEKLFF.

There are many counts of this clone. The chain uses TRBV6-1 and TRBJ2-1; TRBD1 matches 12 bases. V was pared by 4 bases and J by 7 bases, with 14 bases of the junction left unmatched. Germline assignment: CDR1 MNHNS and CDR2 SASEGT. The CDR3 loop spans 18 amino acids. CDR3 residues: CASSAVKIPGQGANEQFF. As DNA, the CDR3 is TGTGCCAGCAGTGCGGTTAAAATCCCGGGACAGGGGGCAAATGAGCAGTTCTTC.

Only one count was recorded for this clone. Written as DNA, the CDR3 is TGTGCCAGTAGTTCCGGGACAGCTTATAGCAATCAGCCCCAGCATTTT. Its translation: CASSSGTAYSNQPQHF. The chain joins TRBV19 to TRBJ1-5; 7 nucleotides align to TRBD1. The V and J ends lost 5 bases and 0 bases, in that order; junction bases with no gene match: 7. Germline V CDR1 and CDR2: LNHDA, SQIVND (reference sequence). The CDR3 totals 16 residues.

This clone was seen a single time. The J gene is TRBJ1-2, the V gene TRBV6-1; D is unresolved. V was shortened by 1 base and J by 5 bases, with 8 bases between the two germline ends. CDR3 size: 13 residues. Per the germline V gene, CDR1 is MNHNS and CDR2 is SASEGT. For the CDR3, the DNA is TGTGCCAGCAGTGAAGGAAATGGTTATGGCTACACCTTC. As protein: CASSEGNGYGYTF.

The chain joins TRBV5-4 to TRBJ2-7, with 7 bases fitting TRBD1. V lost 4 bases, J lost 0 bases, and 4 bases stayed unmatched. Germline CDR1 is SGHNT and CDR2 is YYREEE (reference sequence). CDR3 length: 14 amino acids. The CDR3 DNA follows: TGTGCCAGCAGCACCGGACAGGCCTCCTACGAGCAGTACTTC. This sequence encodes CASSTGQASYEQYF.

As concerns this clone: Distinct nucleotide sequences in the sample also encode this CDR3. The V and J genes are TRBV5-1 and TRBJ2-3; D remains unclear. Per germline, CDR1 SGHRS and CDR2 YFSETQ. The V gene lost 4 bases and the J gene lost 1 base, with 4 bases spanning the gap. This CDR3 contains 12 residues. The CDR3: CASSRGTDTQYF. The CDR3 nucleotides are TGCGCCAGCAGCCGAGGCACAGATACGCAGTATTTT.

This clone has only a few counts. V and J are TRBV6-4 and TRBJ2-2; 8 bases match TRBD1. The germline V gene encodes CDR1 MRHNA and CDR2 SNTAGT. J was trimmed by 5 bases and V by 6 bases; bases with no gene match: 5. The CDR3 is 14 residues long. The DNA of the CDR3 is TGTGCCAGCAGCCAACAGGGGGAAACCGGGGAGCTGTTTTTT. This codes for CASSQQGETGELFF.

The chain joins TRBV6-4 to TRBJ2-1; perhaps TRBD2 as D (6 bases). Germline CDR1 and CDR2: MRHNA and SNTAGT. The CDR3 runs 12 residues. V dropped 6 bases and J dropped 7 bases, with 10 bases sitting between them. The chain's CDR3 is CASSRGGNEQFF. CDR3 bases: TGTGCCAGCAGCAGAGGAGGGAATGAGCAGTTCTTC.

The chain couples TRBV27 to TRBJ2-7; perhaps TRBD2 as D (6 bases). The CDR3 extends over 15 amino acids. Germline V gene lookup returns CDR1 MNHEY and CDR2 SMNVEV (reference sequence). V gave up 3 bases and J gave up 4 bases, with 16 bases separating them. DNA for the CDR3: TGTGCCAGCAGTTTGGAGGGAAGGGTCCTATACGAGCAGTACTTC. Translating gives CASSLEGRVLYEQYF.

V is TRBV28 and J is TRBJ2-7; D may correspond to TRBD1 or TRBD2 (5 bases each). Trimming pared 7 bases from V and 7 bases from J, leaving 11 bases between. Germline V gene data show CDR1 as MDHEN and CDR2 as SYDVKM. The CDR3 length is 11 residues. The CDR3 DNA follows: TGTGCCAGCAAACTAGACAGTGAGCAGTACTTC. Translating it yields CASKLDSEQYF.

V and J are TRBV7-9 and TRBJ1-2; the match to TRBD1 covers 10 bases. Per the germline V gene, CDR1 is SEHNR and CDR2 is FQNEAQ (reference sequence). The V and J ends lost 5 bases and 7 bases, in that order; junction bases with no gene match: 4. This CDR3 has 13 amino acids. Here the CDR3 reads CASSGTGVGGYTF. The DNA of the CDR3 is TGTGCCAGCAGCGGGACAGGGGTCGGTGGCTACACCTTC.

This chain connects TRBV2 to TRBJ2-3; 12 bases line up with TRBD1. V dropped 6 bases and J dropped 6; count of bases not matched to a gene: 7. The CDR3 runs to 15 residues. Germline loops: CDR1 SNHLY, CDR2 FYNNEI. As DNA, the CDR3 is TGTGCCAGCAGGAAAGAGGGACAGGGGGCTGATACGCAGTATTTT. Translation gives CASRKEGQGADTQYF.

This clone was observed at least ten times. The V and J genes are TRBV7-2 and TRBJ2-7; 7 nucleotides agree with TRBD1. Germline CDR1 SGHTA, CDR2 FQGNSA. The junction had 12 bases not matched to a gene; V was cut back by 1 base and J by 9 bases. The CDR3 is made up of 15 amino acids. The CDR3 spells CASSLVPQGIVGQYF. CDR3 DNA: TGTGCCAGCAGCTTAGTTCCACAGGGGATTGTCGGGCAGTACTTC.

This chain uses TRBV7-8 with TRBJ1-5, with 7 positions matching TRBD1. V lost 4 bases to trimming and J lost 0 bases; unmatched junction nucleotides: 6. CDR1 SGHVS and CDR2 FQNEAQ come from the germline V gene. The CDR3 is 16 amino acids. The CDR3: CASSSGTAHSNQPQHF. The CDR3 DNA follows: TGTGCCAGCAGCTCGGGGACAGCCCATAGCAATCAGCCCCAGCATTTT.

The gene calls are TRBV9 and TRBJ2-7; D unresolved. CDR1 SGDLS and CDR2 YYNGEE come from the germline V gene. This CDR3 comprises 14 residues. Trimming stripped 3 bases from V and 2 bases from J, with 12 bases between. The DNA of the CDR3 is TGTGCCAGCAGCGGCCCCACTTCTCCCTACGAGCAGTACTTC. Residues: CASSGPTSPYEQYF.

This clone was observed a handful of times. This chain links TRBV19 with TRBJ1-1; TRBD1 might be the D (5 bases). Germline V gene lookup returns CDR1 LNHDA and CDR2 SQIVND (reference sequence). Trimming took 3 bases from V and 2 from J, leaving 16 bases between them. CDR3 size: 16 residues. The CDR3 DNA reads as TGTGCCAGTAGTATGGGATTTGGCAGGGTAAACACTGAAGCTTTCTTT. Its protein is CASSMGFGRVNTEAFF.

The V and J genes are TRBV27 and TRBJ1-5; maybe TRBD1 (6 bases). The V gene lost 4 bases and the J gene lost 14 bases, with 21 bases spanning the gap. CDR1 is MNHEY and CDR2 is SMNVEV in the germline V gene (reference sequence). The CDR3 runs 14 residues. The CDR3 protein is CASSSSGTQKEEHF. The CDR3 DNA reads TGTGCCAGCAGTTCGTCCGGGACACAGAAAGAGGAGCATTTT.